This TCR beta chain was documented in a study of graft-versus-host responses after intestinal transplantation. On this clone: No antigen is known for it.

The germline CDR1 and CDR2 sequences are KGHSH and LQKENI. CDR3 length: 15 amino acids. V was pared by 6 bases and J by 5 bases, with 18 bases between. Repertoires were generated with immunoSEQ multiplex PCR, while TCRdb's copy carries only in-frame clones and drops some. This sample has tens of thousands of clones; 75% to 95% occur once, and the top ten carry about 0.1%. This receptor was taken from a human donor who received an intestinal transplant. This chain uses TRBV18 with TRBJ2-3; possibly TRBD2 for D (6 bases). Sequences were derived from unstimulated CD4+ T cells sorted from spleen or lymph node cells, sampled before intestinal transplant. CDR3 residues: CASSTGLVGGDTQYF. CDR3 nucleotides: TGTGCCAGCTCTACGGGACTGGTTGGGGGAGATACGCAGTATTTT.